A single T cell receptor beta chain is shown here with its context. The data were taken from a study of CD8+ T cells in alopecia areata. Study overall: Treated patients swallowed 5 to 10 mg of oral tofacitinib twice daily.

The V gene lost 4 bases and the J gene lost 4 bases, with 22 bases spanning the gap. The CDR3 runs to 17 residues. CDR1 SGHRS and CDR2 YFSETQ come from the germline V gene. Reverse transcription of extracted RNA yielded cDNA, which provided the sequencing template. Libraries were prepared by immunoSEQ multiplex PCR; TCRdb keeps only in-frame clonotypes and omits some of them. The sample has 100,000 to 150,000 clones; approximately 53% are singletons. The TCR comes from a human donor with alopecia areata. The sequenced sample was CD4+ T cells sorted from blood, obtained at week 0. V and J are TRBV5-1 and TRBJ2-3; tentatively, D is TRBD2 (6 bases). CDR3 in amino acids: CASSAGLASDAADTQYF. As DNA, the CDR3 is TGCGCCAGCAGCGCGGGCCTGGCTAGCGATGCGGCAGATACGCAGTATTTT.